This entry describes one T cell receptor beta chain. What it binds is unknown. Trimming took 5 bases from V and 3 from J, leaving 16 bases between them. Germline V CDR1 and CDR2: SGHTA, FQGNSA. The CDR3 is made up of 15 amino acids. TCRdb re-called the reads through MiXCR, storing one row per CDR3 protein. Of 570,000 or so distinct CDR3 sequences listed, almost 40% are singletons. The data originate from a study of T cell repertoires in cytomegalovirus infection. Sequencing was performed on cultured PBMCs, taken from culture after CMV antigen stimulation. The TCR originated in a human donor in good health (CMV status not recorded). Some clones in this sample may be carry-over from other donors' samples. The V call is TRBV7-2, the J call TRBJ1-1; tentative D call: TRBD1 (5 bases). DNA for the CDR3: TGTGCCAGCAGCCAAAGACAGACGACGGACACTGAAGCTTTCTTT. This sequence encodes CASSQRQTTDTEAFF. The entire variable domain, with the rest obtained from reference TRBV7-2 and TRBJ1-1, is as follows: GAGVSQSPSNKVTEKGKDVELRCDPISGHTALYWYRQSLGQGLEFLIYFQGNSAPDKSGLPSDRFSAERTGGSVSTLTIQRTQQEDSAVYLCASSQRQTTDTEAFFGQGTRLTVV.